The 22 T cell receptor beta chains below come from one sample, sequenced in a study of blood T cell repertoires in COVID-19. Using immunoSEQ multiplex PCR, the repertoire was profiled, and TCRdb retains in-frame clones only, with some absent. The table shows about 250,000 clones, with approximately 84% occurring only once. The specimen was PBMCs or T cells enriched from blood (not recorded which). These receptors originate from a man aged 35-49 years who had recovered from COVID-19.

The chain recombines TRBV2 with TRBJ2-7; tentatively, D is TRBD1 (5 bases). This CDR3 has 15 amino acids. Per the germline V gene, CDR1 is SNHLY and CDR2 is FYNNEI. Between the trimmed V and J ends, which lost 6 bases and 2 bases, there was a span of 17 bases. CDR3 protein: CASRGPPRATYEQYF. As DNA, the CDR3 is TGTGCCAGCAGAGGACCCCCCAGGGCGACCTACGAGCAGTACTTC.

The chain is built from TRBV18 and TRBJ1-2; D perhaps matches TRBD1 (5 bases). The V gene lost 1 base and the J gene lost 6 bases, with 15 bases spanning the gap. The germline V gene has CDR1 KGHSH and CDR2 LQKENI. CDR3 length equals 15 residues. The DNA for the CDR3 is TGTGCCAGCTCACCACAGGGTCTCGGACAAAATGGCTACACCTTC. Its translation is CASSPQGLGQNGYTF.

This chain links TRBV18 with TRBJ2-6; TRBD1 matches 10 bases. The CDR3 sequence is 18 residues long. Germline values: CDR1 KGHSH, CDR2 LQKENI. Trimming took 3 bases from V and 0 from J; bases not matched to a gene: 5. The CDR3: CASSPRTGGGSGANVLTF. CDR3 in DNA: TGTGCCAGCTCACCTCGGACAGGGGGAGGCTCTGGGGCCAACGTCCTGACTTTC.

J is TRBJ2-2 and V is TRBV15, with TRBD2 matching over 7 bases. This CDR3 has 13 residues. V was clipped by 2 bases and J by 6 bases; unmatched bases: 0. Germline V gene lookup returns CDR1 LNHNV and CDR2 YYDKDF (reference sequence). For the CDR3, the DNA is TGTGCCACCAGCAGACGGGGGGCCGGGGAGCTGTTTTTT. It translates to CATSRRGAGELFF.

The chain joins TRBV18 to TRBJ1-5; D may be TRBD1 (5 bases). Germline loops: CDR1 KGHSH, CDR2 LQKENI. The CDR3 totals 14 residues. V lost 3 bases and J 4 bases, leaving 10 bases between the germline ends. The CDR3 region has the DNA TGTGCCAGCTCACCTGAACAGGAGAATCAGCCCCAGCATTTT. The encoded protein is CASSPEQENQPQHF.

V and J are TRBV9 and TRBJ2-1; maybe TRBD2 (6 bases). V lost 3 bases, J lost 2 bases, and 12 bases lay in between. Germline V CDR1 and CDR2: SGDLS, YYNGEE. The CDR3 extends over 15 amino acids. DNA for the CDR3: TGTGCCAGCAGCGACCATTGGAGGGCCTACAATGAGCAGTTCTTC. It codes for CASSDHWRAYNEQFF.

The chain is built from TRBV6-5 and TRBJ2-5, with D unresolved. Germline assignment: CDR1 MNHEY and CDR2 SVGAGI. This CDR3 has 11 residues. V dropped 7 bases and J dropped 1 base, with 4 bases sitting between them. For the CDR3, the DNA is TGTGCCAGCACCTCCCAAGAGACCCAGTACTTC. Encoded protein: CASTSQETQYF.

This clone has just a few counts. The CDR3 bases are TGTGCCAGCAGCTTGGGGCTTAGCGGGAGGGCCTCTGGGGCCTACAATGAGCAGTTCTTC. As protein: CASSLGLSGRASGAYNEQFF. The rearrangement joins TRBV5-4 to TRBJ2-1; 11 nucleotides align to TRBD2. Germline loops: CDR1 SGHNT, CDR2 YYREEE (reference sequence). CDR3 length equals 20 residues. With 0 bases clipped from V and 2 bases from J, the junction kept 13 bases outside the gene matches.

The V and J genes are TRBV6-4 and TRBJ1-1; TRBD1 is a possible D gene (6 bases). V was pared by 2 bases and J by 5 bases, with 27 bases between. CDR1 and CDR2 (germline): MRHNA, SNTAGT. The CDR3 extends over 19 amino acids. The CDR3 coding sequence is TGTGCCAGCAGTGACACCGTACAGGGAATGGGCCCCGGATTGACTGAAGCTTTCTTT. It translates to CASSDTVQGMGPGLTEAFF.

V gene TRBV4-1 combines with J gene TRBJ1-2; TRBD1 agrees at 8 bases. Germline V gene lookup returns CDR1 MGHRA and CDR2 YSYEKL. The CDR3 sequence is 15 residues long. With 1 base clipped from V and 4 bases from J, the junction kept 5 bases outside the gene matches. CDR3: CASSQVQGQGYGYTF. CDR3 DNA sequence: TGCGCCAGCAGCCAAGTGCAAGGACAGGGCTATGGCTACACCTTC.

Only one count was recorded for this clone. The gene calls are TRBV10-3 and TRBJ2-7; 11 bases fit TRBD2. V shed 9 bases and J 3 bases; nucleotides not matched to a gene: 10. CDR3 length: 15 residues. Germline V gene data show CDR1 as ENHRY and CDR2 as SYGVKD. This chain's CDR3 is CAITPGLAANYEQYF. CDR3 bases: TGTGCCATTACACCGGGACTAGCGGCCAACTACGAGCAGTACTTC.

The V and J genes are TRBV5-1 and TRBJ1-4; 8 bases map to TRBD1. Germline-derived CDR1 and CDR2 are SGHRS and YFSETQ. Germline trimming cut 2 bases from V and 3 bases from J; bases unmatched to any gene: 3. The CDR3 sequence is 15 residues long. CDR3 loop: CASSFETGANEKLFF. The CDR3 DNA follows: TGCGCCAGCAGCTTTGAGACAGGGGCTAATGAAAAACTGTTTTTT.

The V and J genes are TRBV28 and TRBJ1-6; 8 bases map to TRBD1. J was trimmed by 7 bases and V by 5 bases; bases with no gene match: 7. Per germline, CDR1 MDHEN and CDR2 SYDVKM. The CDR3 runs to 15 residues. Written as DNA, the CDR3 is TGTGCCAGCAGTGGTCGGGACAGGCCGAATTCACCCCTCCACTTT. Protein product: CASSGRDRPNSPLHF.

J is TRBJ2-1 and V is TRBV3-1 (or the pseudogene TRBV3-2); 9 bases are a match to TRBD2. V was pared by 0 bases and J by 3 bases, with 6 bases of the junction left unmatched. The CDR3 spans 17 residues. Germline lookup yields CDR1 LGHDT and CDR2 YNNKEL (reference sequence). The CDR3 is CASSQDGAGGGYNEQFF. Here the CDR3 DNA reads TGTGCCAGCAGCCAAGATGGGGCGGGAGGGGGCTACAATGAGCAGTTCTTC.

The chain joins TRBV7-2 to TRBJ1-1, with TRBD1 matching 7 bases. V shed 2 bases and J 3 bases; nucleotides not matched to a gene: 3. This CDR3 region has 14 residues. Germline CDR1 and CDR2: SGHTA and FQGNSA. CDR3 in amino acids: CASSLSGQHTEAFF. The CDR3 DNA is TGTGCCAGCAGCTTATCGGGACAGCACACTGAAGCTTTCTTT. Looking up the rest from reference TRBV7-2 and TRBJ1-1 gives the full variable domain: GAGVSQSPSNKVTEKGKDVELRCDPISGHTALYWYRQSLGQGLEFLIYFQGNSAPDKSGLPSDRFSAERTGGSVSTLTIQRTQQEDSAVYLCASSLSGQHTEAFFGQGTRLTVV.

This clone showed up just a few times. This chain joins TRBV28 and TRBJ1-1; D is undetermined. Germline values: CDR1 MDHEN, CDR2 SYDVKM. V lost 4 bases and J lost 4, with 10 bases in between. The CDR3 totals 13 residues. CDR3 bases: TGTGCCAGCAGTTGGGGAGGAATCACTGAAGCTTTCTTT. It encodes CASSWGGITEAFF. The complete variable domain, with remaining parts taken from reference TRBV28 and TRBJ1-1, reads DVKVTQSSRYLVKRTGEKVFLECVQDMDHENMFWYRQDPGLGLRLIYFSYDVKMKEKGDIPEGYSVSREKKERFSLILESASTNQTSMYLCASSWGGITEAFFGQGTRLTVV.

The chain links TRBV7-2 to TRBJ2-3; no clear D. The V and J ends lost 0 bases and 4 bases respectively, with 11 bases between them. Looked up from germline, CDR1 is SGHTA and CDR2 is FQGNSA. The CDR3 covers 15 residues. CDR3 nucleotide sequence: TGTGCCAGCAGCTTAGCGGAGCCCTACGCAGATACGCAGTATTTT. It yields the protein CASSLAEPYADTQYF.

The chain employs TRBV5-1 and TRBJ1-1, with 8 positions matching TRBD1. The trim removed 2 bases at V and 11 bases at J, leaving 14 bases unmatched. Germline lookup yields CDR1 SGHRS and CDR2 YFSETQ. The CDR3 consists of 15 residues. The CDR3 DNA follows: TGCGCCAGCAGCTTCGCCGGACAGGGTAGTTTGGGGGCTTTCTTT. The encoded protein is CASSFAGQGSLGAFF. The full variable domain, completed using reference TRBV5-1 and TRBJ1-1, is KAGVTQTPRYLIKTRGQQVTLSCSPISGHRSVSWYQQTPGQGLQFLFEYFSETQRNKGNFPGRFSGRQFSNSRSEMNVSTLELGDSALYLCASSFAGQGSLGAFFGQGTRLTVV.

This clone was observed once. Other DNA sequences within the sample encode an identical CDR3. This chain links TRBV12-3 or TRBV12-4 with TRBJ2-7; possible D gene TRBD1, 5 bases. CDR3 length equals 13 residues. Trimming took 6 bases from V and 2 from J, leaving 11 bases between them. CDR3 sequence reads: CASSPTGTYEQYF. CDR3 DNA sequence: TGTGCCAGCAGCCCCACAGGAACCTACGAGCAGTACTTC.

The V call is TRBV4-3, the J call TRBJ2-2; D is undetermined. V was pared by 4 bases and J by 1 base, with 7 bases between. This CDR3 region has 14 residues. CDR1 and CDR2 (germline): LGHNA, YSLEER. The CDR3 loop reads CASSRTENTGELFF. As DNA, the CDR3 is TGCGCCAGCAGCCGAACAGAGAACACCGGGGAGCTGTTTTTT.

The chain combines TRBV9 with TRBJ1-2, with 10 bases aligning to TRBD1. CDR1 SGDLS and CDR2 YYNGEE come from the germline V gene. The V and J ends lost 0 bases and 2 bases, in that order; junction bases with no gene match: 7. This CDR3 comprises 17 residues. CDR3 DNA sequence: TGTGCCAGCAGCGTAGATAGGACAGGGGGAGGAAACTATGGCTACACCTTC. Translated: CASSVDRTGGGNYGYTF.

This chain connects TRBV7-2 to TRBJ1-4; maybe TRBD1 (6 bases). This CDR3 is 16 amino acids long. V was cut by 0 bases and J by 3 bases, with 11 bases left in between. Germline lookup yields CDR1 SGHTA and CDR2 FQGNSA. The CDR3 sequence is CASSLALGTPNEKLFF. In DNA, the CDR3 is TGTGCCAGCAGCTTAGCTTTAGGGACACCTAATGAAAAACTGTTTTTT.